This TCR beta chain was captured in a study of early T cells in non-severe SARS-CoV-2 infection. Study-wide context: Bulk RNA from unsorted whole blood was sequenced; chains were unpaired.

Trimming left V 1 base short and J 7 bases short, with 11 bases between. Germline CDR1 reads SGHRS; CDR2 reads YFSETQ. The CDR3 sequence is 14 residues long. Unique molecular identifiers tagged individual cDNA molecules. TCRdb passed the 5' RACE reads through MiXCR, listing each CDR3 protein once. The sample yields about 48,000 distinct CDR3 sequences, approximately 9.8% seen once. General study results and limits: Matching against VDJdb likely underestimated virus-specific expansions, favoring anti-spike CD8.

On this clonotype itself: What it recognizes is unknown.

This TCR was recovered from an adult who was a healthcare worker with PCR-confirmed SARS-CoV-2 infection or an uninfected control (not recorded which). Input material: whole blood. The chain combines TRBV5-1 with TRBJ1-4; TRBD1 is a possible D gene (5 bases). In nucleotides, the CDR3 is TGCGCCAGCAGCTTGCGGGGGGATCGTGAAAAACTGTTTTTT. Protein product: CASSLRGDREKLFF.